This TCR beta chain was sequenced for a study of control samples from healthy donors and cancer patients. The table came from immunoSEQ multiplex PCR; TCRdb's copy has only in-frame clones and leaves some out. Of approximately 120,000 clones listed, 90% are singletons. This CDR3 comprises 14 residues. With V trimmed by 7 bases and J by 8 bases, 12 bases remained unmatched. CDR1 and CDR2 from the germline V gene are KGHDR and SFDVKD. The V and J genes are TRBV24-1 and TRBJ1-2; 7 bases align to TRBD1. The sequencing sample was made of blood. The clonotype comes from a human donor in good health. The donor label of this sample is uncertain. The CDR3 region has the DNA TGTGCCACCAGCGAAGGGGGCCCCAAGAGGGGCTACACCTTC. Its protein product is CATSEGGPKRGYTF.